This is a list of T cell receptor beta chains from one sample in a study of naive and memory T cell subsets. Each CDR3 protein is one row after TCRdb ran MiXCR on the 5' RACE reads. The sample has 48,000 or so distinct CDR3 sequences; 4.7% are singletons. Receptor source: a female donor in good health. Each CDR3 is given with its conserved first and last residue. Each record gives: CDR3 DNA, CDR3 protein, V gene, clone size, D gene, J gene. A D gene is named only where the DNA matches it firmly. Clone size is given for some rows only: seen once, a few or many times, or a class if the clone is expanded.

CDR3 DNA: TGCAGCACCAGCTTTACGAACACTGAAGCTTTCTTT; CDR3 protein: CSTSFTNTEAFF; V gene: TRBV29-1; clone size: many; D gene: NA; J gene: TRBJ1-1
CDR3 DNA: TGTGCCAGCAGCTTCACAGACGAGCAGTACTTC; CDR3 protein: CASSFTDEQYF; V gene: TRBV5-4; clone size: few; D gene: NA; J gene: TRBJ2-7
CDR3 DNA: TGTGCCAGCAGCTCACTGAGGTTACGGGAAGGCGATGAGCAGTTCTTC; CDR3 protein: CASSSLRLREGDEQFF; V gene: TRBV13; clone size: few; D gene: NA; J gene: TRBJ2-1
CDR3 DNA: TGTGCCAGCTCAATCGACTTCTACGAGCAGTACTTC; CDR3 protein: CASSIDFYEQYF; V gene: TRBV18; clone size: many; D gene: NA; J gene: TRBJ2-7
CDR3 DNA: TGTGCCAGCAGTGAAAGGGGGGACTCTTTCATCCGAAGCTCCTACGAGCAGTACTTC; CDR3 protein: CASSERGDSFIRSSYEQYF; V gene: TRBV6-1; clone size: many; D gene: NA; J gene: TRBJ2-7
CDR3 DNA: TGCAGCGTTGAAGAGGACGGCAGCGAGTATACCGGGGAGCTGTTTTTT; CDR3 protein: CSVEEDGSEYTGELFF; V gene: TRBV29-1; clone size: many; D gene: NA; J gene: TRBJ2-2
CDR3 DNA: TGCAGTGCTAGAGGGACTAGCGGGAGTACCGATACGCAGTATTTT; CDR3 protein: CSARGTSGSTDTQYF; V gene: TRBV20-1; clone size: few; D gene: TRBD2; J gene: TRBJ2-3
CDR3 DNA: TGTGCCAGCAGTGAACTAAAGAGCTCCTATAATTCACCCCTCCACTTT; CDR3 protein: CASSELKSSYNSPLHF; V gene: TRBV6-6; clone size: many; D gene: NA; J gene: TRBJ1-6
CDR3 DNA: TGTGCCAGTAGTAGAGCTGGTGGGGCCAACGTCCTGACTTTC; CDR3 protein: CASSRAGGANVLTF; V gene: TRBV19; clone size: many; D gene: NA; J gene: TRBJ2-6
CDR3 DNA: TGTGCCAGCAGTTACGAGACTAGCGGGACCACAGATACGCAGTATTTT; CDR3 protein: CASSYETSGTTDTQYF; V gene: TRBV6-5; clone size: NA; D gene: TRBD2; J gene: TRBJ2-3
CDR3 DNA: TGTGCCAGCTTTCAGGGTTCTACAGGAAACACCATATATTTT; CDR3 protein: CASFQGSTGNTIYF; V gene: TRBV28; clone size: many; D gene: NA; J gene: TRBJ1-3
CDR3 DNA: TGCGCCAGCAGCTTGGTCGGGCCCCCCGGGGAGCTGTTTTTT; CDR3 protein: CASSLVGPPGELFF; V gene: TRBV5-1; clone size: many; D gene: NA; J gene: TRBJ2-2
CDR3 DNA: TGTGCCAGCGGTGAGGACTATCAGCCCCAGCATTTT; CDR3 protein: CASGEDYQPQHF; V gene: TRBV6-2/TRBV6-3; clone size: many; D gene: NA; J gene: TRBJ1-5
CDR3 DNA: TGTGCTACCAACCCGGGAACGGTTAGCAATCAGCCCCAGCATTTT; CDR3 protein: CATNPGTVSNQPQHF; V gene: TRBV6-2/TRBV6-3; clone size: many; D gene: NA; J gene: TRBJ1-5
CDR3 DNA: TGTGCCAGCAGCCCGGACAGCTACTCTGGGGCCAACGTCCTGACTTTC; CDR3 protein: CASSPDSYSGANVLTF; V gene: TRBV3-1; clone size: many; D gene: NA; J gene: TRBJ2-6
CDR3 DNA: TGTGCCATCAGTGGTGCCACAGGGAGCTCCTACAATGAGCAGTTCTTC; CDR3 protein: CAISGATGSSYNEQFF; V gene: TRBV10-3; clone size: many; D gene: NA; J gene: TRBJ2-1
CDR3 DNA: TGTGCCAGCAAGTTCGATAGGAGGACCCCCCAAGAGACCCAGTACTTC; CDR3 protein: CASKFDRRTPQETQYF; V gene: TRBV2; clone size: many; D gene: NA; J gene: TRBJ2-5
CDR3 DNA: TGTGCCAGCAGCTTAGCGATACTAGCGGGGCACACAGATACGCAGTATTTT; CDR3 protein: CASSLAILAGHTDTQYF; V gene: TRBV7-2; clone size: many; D gene: TRBD2; J gene: TRBJ2-3
CDR3 DNA: TGCGCCAGCAGCCCTAACGGACAGGGCTTGGGAGAGACCCAGTACTTC; CDR3 protein: CASSPNGQGLGETQYF; V gene: TRBV5-1; clone size: few; D gene: TRBD1; J gene: TRBJ2-5
CDR3 DNA: TGTGCCAGCAGTGAATGGGGGACTAGCGGGACTGGGGCCAACGTCCTGACTTTC; CDR3 protein: CASSEWGTSGTGANVLTF; V gene: TRBV25-1; clone size: many; D gene: TRBD2; J gene: TRBJ2-6
CDR3 DNA: TGTGCCATCAGTGGCGGGGATTACAATGAGCAGTTCTTC; CDR3 protein: CAISGGDYNEQFF; V gene: TRBV10-3; clone size: few; D gene: NA; J gene: TRBJ2-1
CDR3 DNA: TGTGCCAGCAGCTTAGAGGGTCGGAGCTTATCTAACTATGGCTACACCTTC; CDR3 protein: CASSLEGRSLSNYGYTF; V gene: TRBV7-8; clone size: few; D gene: NA; J gene: TRBJ1-2
CDR3 DNA: TGTGCCAGTAGCTTATACATCACAGATACGCAGTATTTT; CDR3 protein: CASSLYITDTQYF; V gene: TRBV19; clone size: many; D gene: NA; J gene: TRBJ2-3
CDR3 DNA: TGTGCCAGCAGCCCGCCTAGCGGGAGTAGCTACGAGCAGTACTTC; CDR3 protein: CASSPPSGSSYEQYF; V gene: TRBV7-3; clone size: many; D gene: TRBD2; J gene: TRBJ2-7
CDR3 DNA: TGCAGTGCCAATTTCCAGTCAGCCCAGCATTTT; CDR3 protein: CSANFQSAQHF; V gene: TRBV20-1; clone size: many; D gene: NA; J gene: TRBJ1-5
CDR3 DNA: TGTGCCAGCAGCTTGGTTGGGAAAGAGACCCAGTACTTC; CDR3 protein: CASSLVGKETQYF; V gene: TRBV5-4; clone size: many; D gene: NA; J gene: TRBJ2-5
CDR3 DNA: TGCAGTGCCCCCCGGGGAGGGGGGGCTCTCCACGAGCAGTACTTC; CDR3 protein: CSAPRGGGALHEQYF; V gene: TRBV20-1; clone size: many; D gene: NA; J gene: TRBJ2-7
CDR3 DNA: TGCAGTGCTAGAGTGATGGGAAATCAAAATAGCAATCAGCCCCAGCATTTT; CDR3 protein: CSARVMGNQNSNQPQHF; V gene: TRBV20-1; clone size: many; D gene: NA; J gene: TRBJ1-5
CDR3 DNA: TGTGCCAGCAGCCCCCGGAGCCTCGGCAGGGGAGCGGCCGGGGAGCTGTTTTTT; CDR3 protein: CASSPRSLGRGAAGELFF; V gene: TRBV5-8; clone size: NA; D gene: NA; J gene: TRBJ2-2
CDR3 DNA: TGTGCCAGCACCCCGAGGGTCTCCTACAATGAGCAGTTCTTC; CDR3 protein: CASTPRVSYNEQFF; V gene: TRBV6-5; clone size: few; D gene: NA; J gene: TRBJ2-1
CDR3 DNA: TGCAGTGCTATCAACAGGGATGGGATAGCCAAAAACATTCAGTACTTC; CDR3 protein: CSAINRDGIAKNIQYF; V gene: TRBV20-1; clone size: many; D gene: NA; J gene: TRBJ2-4
CDR3 DNA: TGCAGCGTTGACGGGAATACGCTTACAGGGTCCTACTCCTACGAGCAGTACTTC; CDR3 protein: CSVDGNTLTGSYSYEQYF; V gene: TRBV29-1; clone size: NA; D gene: NA; J gene: TRBJ2-7
CDR3 DNA: TGTGCCAGCAGCTTGGACAGGGGAGATACGCAGTATTTT; CDR3 protein: CASSLDRGDTQYF; V gene: TRBV11-2; clone size: many; D gene: TRBD1; J gene: TRBJ2-3
CDR3 DNA: TGCGCCAGCAGCCAAGAGCCGGGGAGAGGAGATACGCAGTATTTT; CDR3 protein: CASSQEPGRGDTQYF; V gene: TRBV4-3; clone size: many; D gene: NA; J gene: TRBJ2-3
CDR3 DNA: TGTGCCAGCCGGGACAGGGCATATGGCTACACCTTC; CDR3 protein: CASRDRAYGYTF; V gene: TRBV6-5; clone size: many; D gene: TRBD1; J gene: TRBJ1-2
CDR3 DNA: TGTGCCAGCTCACATAGGGCCGGGGAGCTGTTTTTT; CDR3 protein: CASSHRAGELFF; V gene: TRBV18; clone size: many; D gene: NA; J gene: TRBJ2-2
CDR3 DNA: TGCAGTGCTAGAGGCCCTAGCGGGTGGGCAAGTCACGAGCAGTACTTC; CDR3 protein: CSARGPSGWASHEQYF; V gene: TRBV20-1; clone size: NA; D gene: TRBD2; J gene: TRBJ2-7
CDR3 DNA: TGTGCCAGCAGCTTAGCGGGGGGGTTTGCAGATACGCAGTATTTT; CDR3 protein: CASSLAGGFADTQYF; V gene: TRBV11-2; clone size: many; D gene: TRBD2; J gene: TRBJ2-3
CDR3 DNA: TGTGCCTGGAGCAAGACAGTTTACGAGCAGTACTTC; CDR3 protein: CAWSKTVYEQYF; V gene: TRBV30; clone size: few; D gene: NA; J gene: TRBJ2-7
CDR3 DNA: TGCAGCGTGGAGGGTAGGGGGCCCTACGAGCAGTACTTC; CDR3 protein: CSVEGRGPYEQYF; V gene: TRBV29-1; clone size: many; D gene: NA; J gene: TRBJ2-7
CDR3 DNA: TGCGCCAGCAGCCAAGCGGCCCGGGGAGCGCAGCTCACAGATACGCAGTATTTT; CDR3 protein: CASSQAARGAQLTDTQYF; V gene: TRBV4-1; clone size: many; D gene: NA; J gene: TRBJ2-3
CDR3 DNA: TGTGCCATCAGTGACGGACTAGCGGGAGGGCGAGAGCAGTTCTTC; CDR3 protein: CAISDGLAGGREQFF; V gene: TRBV10-3; clone size: many; D gene: TRBD2; J gene: TRBJ2-1
CDR3 DNA: TGCGCCAGCAGCTTGGAAGCAGATACGCAGTATTTT; CDR3 protein: CASSLEADTQYF; V gene: TRBV5-1; clone size: many; D gene: NA; J gene: TRBJ2-3
CDR3 DNA: TGCGCCAGCAGCACACTAGCGGGGGTGACCTACGAGCAGTACTTC; CDR3 protein: CASSTLAGVTYEQYF; V gene: TRBV5-1; clone size: many; D gene: TRBD2; J gene: TRBJ2-7
CDR3 DNA: TGTGCCAGCAAGACGGGACCCTCCTGGGACTACGAGCAGTACTTC; CDR3 protein: CASKTGPSWDYEQYF; V gene: TRBV2; clone size: many; D gene: NA; J gene: TRBJ2-7
CDR3 DNA: TGTGCCAGCAGTTACCTGAAGGAGGGGCGAGGCACAGATACGCAGTATTTT; CDR3 protein: CASSYLKEGRGTDTQYF; V gene: TRBV6-6; clone size: NA; D gene: NA; J gene: TRBJ2-3
CDR3 DNA: TGCAGCGTTGAAAAAGGAAACTATGGCTACACCTTC; CDR3 protein: CSVEKGNYGYTF; V gene: TRBV29-1; clone size: many; D gene: NA; J gene: TRBJ1-2